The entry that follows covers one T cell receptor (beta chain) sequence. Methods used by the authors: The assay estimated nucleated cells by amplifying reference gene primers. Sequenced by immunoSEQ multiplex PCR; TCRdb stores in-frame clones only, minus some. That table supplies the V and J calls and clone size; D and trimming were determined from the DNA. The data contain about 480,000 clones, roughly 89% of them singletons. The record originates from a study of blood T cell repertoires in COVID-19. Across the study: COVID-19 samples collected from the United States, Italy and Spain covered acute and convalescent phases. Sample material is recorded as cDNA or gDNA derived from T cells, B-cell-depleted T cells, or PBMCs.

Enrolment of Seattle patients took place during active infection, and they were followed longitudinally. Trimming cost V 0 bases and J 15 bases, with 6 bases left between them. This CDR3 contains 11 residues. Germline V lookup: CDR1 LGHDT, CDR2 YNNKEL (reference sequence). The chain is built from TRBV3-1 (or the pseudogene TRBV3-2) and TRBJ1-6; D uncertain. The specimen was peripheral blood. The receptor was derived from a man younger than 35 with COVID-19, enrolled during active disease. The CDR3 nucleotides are TGTGCCAGCAGCCAAGATAGTCACCTCCACTTT. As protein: CASSQDSHLHF.